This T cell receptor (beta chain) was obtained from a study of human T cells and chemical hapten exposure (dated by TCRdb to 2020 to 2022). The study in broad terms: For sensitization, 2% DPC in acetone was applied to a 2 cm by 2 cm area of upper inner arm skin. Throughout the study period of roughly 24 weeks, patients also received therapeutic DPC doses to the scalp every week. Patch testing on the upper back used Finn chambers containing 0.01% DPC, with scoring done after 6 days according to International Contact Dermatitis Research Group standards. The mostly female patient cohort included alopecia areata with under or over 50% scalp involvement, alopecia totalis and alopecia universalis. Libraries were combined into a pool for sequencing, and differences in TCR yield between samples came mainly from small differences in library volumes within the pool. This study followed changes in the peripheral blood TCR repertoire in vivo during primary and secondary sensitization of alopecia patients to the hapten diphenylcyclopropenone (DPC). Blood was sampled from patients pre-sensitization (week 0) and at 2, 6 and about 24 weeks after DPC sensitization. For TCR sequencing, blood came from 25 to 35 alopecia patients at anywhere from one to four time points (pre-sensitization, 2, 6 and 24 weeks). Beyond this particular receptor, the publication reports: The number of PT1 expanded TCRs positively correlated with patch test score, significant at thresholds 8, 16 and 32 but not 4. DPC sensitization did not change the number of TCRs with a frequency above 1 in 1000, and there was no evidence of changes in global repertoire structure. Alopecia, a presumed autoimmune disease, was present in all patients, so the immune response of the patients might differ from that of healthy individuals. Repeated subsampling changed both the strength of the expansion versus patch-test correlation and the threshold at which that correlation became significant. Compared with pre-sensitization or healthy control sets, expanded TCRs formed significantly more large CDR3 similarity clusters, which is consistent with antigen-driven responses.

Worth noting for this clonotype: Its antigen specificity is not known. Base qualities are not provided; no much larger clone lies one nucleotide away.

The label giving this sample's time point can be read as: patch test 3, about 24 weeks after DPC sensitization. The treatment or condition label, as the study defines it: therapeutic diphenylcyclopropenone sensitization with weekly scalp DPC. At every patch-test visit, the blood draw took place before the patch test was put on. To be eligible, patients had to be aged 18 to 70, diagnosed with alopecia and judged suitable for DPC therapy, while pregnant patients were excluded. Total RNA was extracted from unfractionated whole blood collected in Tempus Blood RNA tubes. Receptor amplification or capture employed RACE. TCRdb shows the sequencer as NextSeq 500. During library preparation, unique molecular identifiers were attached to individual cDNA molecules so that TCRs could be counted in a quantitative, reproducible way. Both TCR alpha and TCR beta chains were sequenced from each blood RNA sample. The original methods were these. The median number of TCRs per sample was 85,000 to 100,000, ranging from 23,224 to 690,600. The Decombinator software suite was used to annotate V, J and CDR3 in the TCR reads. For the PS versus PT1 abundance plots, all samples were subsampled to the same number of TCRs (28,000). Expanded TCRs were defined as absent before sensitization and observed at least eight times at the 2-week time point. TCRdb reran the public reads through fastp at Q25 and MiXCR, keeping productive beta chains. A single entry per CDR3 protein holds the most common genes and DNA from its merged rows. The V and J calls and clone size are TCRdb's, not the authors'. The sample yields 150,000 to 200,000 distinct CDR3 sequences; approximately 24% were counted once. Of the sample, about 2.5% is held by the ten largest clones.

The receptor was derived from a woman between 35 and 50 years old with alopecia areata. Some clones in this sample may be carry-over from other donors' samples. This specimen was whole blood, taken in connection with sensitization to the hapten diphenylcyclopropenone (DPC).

CDR3 protein: CASSIGTKGTGELFF. The base sequence is TGTGCCAGTAGTATAGGGACGAAGGGCACCGGGGAGCTGTTTTTT. The sequence joins TRBV19 to TRBJ2-2, with the D gene call left open. The trim is 1 base for V and 4 bases for J, with a gap of 10 bases between the germline ends. Taken from the germline V gene (reference sequence), the CDR1 and CDR2 loops are LNHDA and SQIVND. The CDR3, cysteine through phenylalanine, is 15 amino acids long. Just CDR3 DNA is preserved here, 45 bases in frame from base 1.